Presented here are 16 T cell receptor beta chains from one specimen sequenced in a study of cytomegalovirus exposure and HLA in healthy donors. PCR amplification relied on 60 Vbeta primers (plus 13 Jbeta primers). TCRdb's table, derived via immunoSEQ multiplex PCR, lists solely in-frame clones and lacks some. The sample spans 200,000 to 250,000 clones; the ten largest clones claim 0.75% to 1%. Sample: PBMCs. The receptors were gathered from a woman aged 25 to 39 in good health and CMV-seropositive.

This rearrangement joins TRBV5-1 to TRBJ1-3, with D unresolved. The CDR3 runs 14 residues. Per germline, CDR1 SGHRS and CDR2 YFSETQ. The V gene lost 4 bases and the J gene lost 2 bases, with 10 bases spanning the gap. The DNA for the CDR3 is TGCGCCAGCAGCACGGACGGGACTGGAAACACCATATATTTT. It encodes CASSTDGTGNTIYF.

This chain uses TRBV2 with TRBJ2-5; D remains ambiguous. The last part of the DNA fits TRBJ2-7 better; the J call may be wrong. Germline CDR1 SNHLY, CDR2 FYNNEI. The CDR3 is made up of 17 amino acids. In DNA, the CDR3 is TGTGCCAGCAGTCACCCAATGACGGAGCCGAAGAATTACGAGCAGTACTTC. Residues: CASSHPMTEPKNYEQYF.

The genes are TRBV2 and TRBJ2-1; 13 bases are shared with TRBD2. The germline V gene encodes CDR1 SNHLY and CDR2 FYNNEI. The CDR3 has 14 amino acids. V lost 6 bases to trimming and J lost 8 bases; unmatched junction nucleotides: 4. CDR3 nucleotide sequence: TGTGCCAGCAGACTACTAGCGGGAGGGTATGAGCAGTTCTTC. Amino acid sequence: CASRLLAGGYEQFF.

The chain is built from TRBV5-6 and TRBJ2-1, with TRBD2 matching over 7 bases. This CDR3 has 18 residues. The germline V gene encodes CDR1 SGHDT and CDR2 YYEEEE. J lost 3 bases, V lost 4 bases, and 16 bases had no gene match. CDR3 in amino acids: CASSPQPKTSSGYNEQFF. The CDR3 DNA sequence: TGTGCCAGCAGCCCACAACCTAAAACCTCTAGCGGCTACAATGAGCAGTTCTTC.

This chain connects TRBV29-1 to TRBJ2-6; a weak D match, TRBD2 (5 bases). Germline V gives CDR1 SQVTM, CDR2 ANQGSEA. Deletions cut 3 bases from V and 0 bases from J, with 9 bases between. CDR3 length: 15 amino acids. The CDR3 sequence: CSVEIGSSGANVLTF. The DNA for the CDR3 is TGCAGCGTTGAGATAGGGAGCTCTGGGGCCAACGTCCTGACTTTC.

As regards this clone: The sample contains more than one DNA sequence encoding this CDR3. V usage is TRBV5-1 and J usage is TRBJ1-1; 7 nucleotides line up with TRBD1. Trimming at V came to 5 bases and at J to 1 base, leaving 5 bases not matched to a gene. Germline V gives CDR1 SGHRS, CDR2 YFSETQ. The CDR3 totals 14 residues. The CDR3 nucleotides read TGCGCCAGCAGTCCCGACAGGGCGAACACTGAAGCTTTCTTT. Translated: CASSPDRANTEAFF.

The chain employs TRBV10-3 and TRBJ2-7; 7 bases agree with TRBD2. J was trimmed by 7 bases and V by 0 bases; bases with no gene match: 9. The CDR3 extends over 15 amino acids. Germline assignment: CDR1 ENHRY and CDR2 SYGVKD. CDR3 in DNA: TGTGCCATCAGTGAGTCAGGGCGGAGGGGAGGGGAGCAGTACTTC. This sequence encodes CAISESGRRGGEQYF.

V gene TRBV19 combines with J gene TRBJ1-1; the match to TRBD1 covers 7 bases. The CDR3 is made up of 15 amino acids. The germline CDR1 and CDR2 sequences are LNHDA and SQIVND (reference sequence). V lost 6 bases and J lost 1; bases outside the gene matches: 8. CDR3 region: CASRTTGTANTEAFF. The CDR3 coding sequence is TGTGCCAGTAGGACAACCGGGACAGCGAACACTGAAGCTTTCTTT. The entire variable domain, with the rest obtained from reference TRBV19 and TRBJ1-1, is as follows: DGGITQSPKYLFRKEGQNVTLSCEQNLNHDAMYWYRQDPGQGLRLIYYSQIVNDFQKGDIAEGYSVSREKKESFPLTVTSAQKNPTAFYLCASRTTGTANTEAFFGQGTRLTVV.

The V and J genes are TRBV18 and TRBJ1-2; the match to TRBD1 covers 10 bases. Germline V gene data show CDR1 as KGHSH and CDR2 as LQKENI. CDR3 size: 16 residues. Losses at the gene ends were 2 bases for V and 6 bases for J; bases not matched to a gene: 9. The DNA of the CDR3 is TGTGCCAGCTCACCAACACGGGACAGGGGCATTGATGGCTACACCTTC. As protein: CASSPTRDRGIDGYTF.

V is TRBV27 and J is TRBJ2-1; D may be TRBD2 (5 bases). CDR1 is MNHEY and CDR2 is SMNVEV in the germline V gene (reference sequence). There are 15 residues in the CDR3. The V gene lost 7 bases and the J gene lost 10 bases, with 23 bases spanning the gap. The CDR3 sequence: CASTPGSGFSKEQFF. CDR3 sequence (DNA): TGTGCCAGCACCCCGGGAAGCGGATTCTCTAAGGAGCAGTTCTTC.

The CDR3 loop is CASSTTGVRGTQYF. As DNA, the CDR3 is TGTGCCAGCAGCACCACAGGGGTCCGGGGGACCCAGTACTTC. The chain has TRBV5-4 and TRBJ2-5; TRBD1 matches at 7 bases. This CDR3 region has 14 residues. Germline V CDR1 and CDR2: SGHNT, YYREEE (reference sequence). V was pared by 4 bases and J by 7 bases, with 10 bases of the junction left unmatched. Based on the CDR3 plus reference TRBV5-4 and TRBJ2-5, the full variable domain is ETGVTQSPTHLIKTRGQQVTLRCSSQSGHNTVSWYQQALGQGPQFIFQYYREEENGRGNFPPRFSGLQFPNYSSELNVNALELDDSALYLCASSTTGVRGTQYFGPGTRLLVL.

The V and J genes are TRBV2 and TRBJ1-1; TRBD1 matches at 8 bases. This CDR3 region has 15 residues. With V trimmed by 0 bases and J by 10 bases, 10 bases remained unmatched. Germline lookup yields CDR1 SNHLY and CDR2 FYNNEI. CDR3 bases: TGTGCCAGCAGTGAAGCGCGCAGGGGGCTAATCAGAGCTTTCTTT. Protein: CASSEARRGLIRAFF.

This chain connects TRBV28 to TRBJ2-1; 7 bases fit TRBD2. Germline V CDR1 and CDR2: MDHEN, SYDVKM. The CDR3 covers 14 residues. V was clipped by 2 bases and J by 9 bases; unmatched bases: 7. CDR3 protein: CASSLGGGLSEQFF. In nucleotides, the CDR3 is TGTGCCAGCAGTTTAGGGGGAGGGTTAAGTGAGCAGTTCTTC.

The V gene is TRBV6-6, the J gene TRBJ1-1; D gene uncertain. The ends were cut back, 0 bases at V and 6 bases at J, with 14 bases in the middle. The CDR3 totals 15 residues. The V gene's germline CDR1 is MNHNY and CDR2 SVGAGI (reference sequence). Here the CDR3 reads CASSYSSAGSAEAFF. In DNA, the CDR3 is TGTGCCAGCAGTTACTCGTCCGCGGGGAGCGCTGAAGCTTTCTTT.

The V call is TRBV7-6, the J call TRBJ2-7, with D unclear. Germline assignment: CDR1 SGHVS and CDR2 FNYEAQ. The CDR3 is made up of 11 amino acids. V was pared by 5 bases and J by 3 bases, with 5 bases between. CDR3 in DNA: TGTGCCAGCAGCCCGGGCTACGAGCAGTACTTC. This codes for CASSPGYEQYF.

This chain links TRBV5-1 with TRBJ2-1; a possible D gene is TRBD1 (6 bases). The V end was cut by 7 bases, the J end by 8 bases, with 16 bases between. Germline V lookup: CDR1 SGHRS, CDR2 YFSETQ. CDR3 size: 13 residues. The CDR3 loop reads CASGETGTDEQFF. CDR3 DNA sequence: TGCGCCAGCGGAGAAACAGGGACCGATGAGCAGTTCTTC.